The source of this TCR beta chain is a study of blood T cell repertoires in COVID-19. The CDR3 covers 13 residues. With 4 bases removed from V and 0 bases from J, the gap between germline ends came to 6 bases. Germline assignment: CDR1 MDHEN and CDR2 SYDVKM. This clone was observed a handful of times. Profiling relied on immunoSEQ multiplex PCR, and the TCRdb table lists in-frame clones only, not all of them. The data contain approximately 400,000 clones, more than 70% of them seen just once; the ten biggest clones take up 0.9% to 1.5%. This sequence joins TRBV28 and TRBJ1-2; D unresolved. Sequencing was performed on PBMCs or T cells enriched from blood (not recorded which). This sequence was found in a woman aged 18-29 years who had recovered from COVID-19. This chain's CDR3 is CASSSPANYGYTF. CDR3 bases: TGTGCCAGCAGTTCCCCAGCTAACTATGGCTACACCTTC.